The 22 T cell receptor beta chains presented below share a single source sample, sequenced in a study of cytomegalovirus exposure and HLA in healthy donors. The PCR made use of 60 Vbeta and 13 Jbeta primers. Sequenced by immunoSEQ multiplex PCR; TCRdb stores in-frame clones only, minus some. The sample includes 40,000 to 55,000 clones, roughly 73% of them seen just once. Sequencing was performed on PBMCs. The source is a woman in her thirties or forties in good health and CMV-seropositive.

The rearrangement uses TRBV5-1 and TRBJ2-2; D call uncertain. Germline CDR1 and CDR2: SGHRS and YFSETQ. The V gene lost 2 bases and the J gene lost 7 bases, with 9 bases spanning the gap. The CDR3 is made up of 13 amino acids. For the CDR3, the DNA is TGCGCCAGCAGCTTACCGGTGGTCGGGGAGCTGTTTTTT. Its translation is CASSLPVVGELFF.

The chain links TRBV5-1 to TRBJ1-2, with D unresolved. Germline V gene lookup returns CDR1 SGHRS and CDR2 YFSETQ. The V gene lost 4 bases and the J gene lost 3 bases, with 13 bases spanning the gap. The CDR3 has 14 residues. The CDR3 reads CASSIDPEDYGYTF. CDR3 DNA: TGCGCCAGCAGCATAGATCCGGAGGACTATGGCTACACCTTC.

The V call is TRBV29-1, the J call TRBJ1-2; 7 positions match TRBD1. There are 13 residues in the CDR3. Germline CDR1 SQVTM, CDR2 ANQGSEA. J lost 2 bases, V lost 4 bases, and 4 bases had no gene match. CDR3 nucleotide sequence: TGCAGCGTTGGCGGGACAGAAAACTATGGCTACACCTTC. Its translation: CSVGGTENYGYTF.

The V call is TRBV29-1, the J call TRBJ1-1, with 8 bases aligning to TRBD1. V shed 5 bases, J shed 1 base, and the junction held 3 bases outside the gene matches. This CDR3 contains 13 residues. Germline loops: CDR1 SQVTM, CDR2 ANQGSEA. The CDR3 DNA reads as TGCAGCGTTTTGACAGGGGCGAACACTGAAGCTTTCTTT. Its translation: CSVLTGANTEAFF.

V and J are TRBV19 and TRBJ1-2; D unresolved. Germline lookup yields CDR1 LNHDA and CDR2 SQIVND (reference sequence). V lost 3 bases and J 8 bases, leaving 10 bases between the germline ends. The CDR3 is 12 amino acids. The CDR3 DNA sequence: TGTGCCAGTAGTATGGGCTTGGTCGGCTACACCTTC. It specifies CASSMGLVGYTF.

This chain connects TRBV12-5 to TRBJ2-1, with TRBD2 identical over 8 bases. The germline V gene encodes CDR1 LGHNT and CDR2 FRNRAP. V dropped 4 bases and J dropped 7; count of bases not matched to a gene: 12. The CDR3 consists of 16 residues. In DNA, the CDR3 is TGTGCTAGTGGTTCTACCGCCCGGGCGGGGGGTAATGAGCAGTTCTTC. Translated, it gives CASGSTARAGGNEQFF.

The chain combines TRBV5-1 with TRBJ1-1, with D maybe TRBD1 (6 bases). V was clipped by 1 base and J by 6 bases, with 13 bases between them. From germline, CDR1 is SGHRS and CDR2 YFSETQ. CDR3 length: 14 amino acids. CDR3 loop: CASSLFRGAPEAFF. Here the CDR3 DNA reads TGCGCCAGCAGCTTGTTTCGGGGGGCCCCTGAAGCTTTCTTT.

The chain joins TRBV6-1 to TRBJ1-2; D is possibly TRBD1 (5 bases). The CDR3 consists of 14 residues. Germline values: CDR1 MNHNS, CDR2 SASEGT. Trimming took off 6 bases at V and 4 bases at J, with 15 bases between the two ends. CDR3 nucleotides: TGTGCCAGCAGGACAGAGAGGCTGGGCTATGGCTACACCTTC. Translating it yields CASRTERLGYGYTF.

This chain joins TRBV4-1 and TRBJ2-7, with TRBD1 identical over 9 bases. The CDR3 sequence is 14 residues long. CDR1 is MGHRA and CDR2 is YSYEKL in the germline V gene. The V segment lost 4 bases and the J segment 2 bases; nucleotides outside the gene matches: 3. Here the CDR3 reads CASSLRDRAYEQYF. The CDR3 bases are TGCGCCAGCAGCCTCCGGGACAGGGCCTACGAGCAGTACTTC.

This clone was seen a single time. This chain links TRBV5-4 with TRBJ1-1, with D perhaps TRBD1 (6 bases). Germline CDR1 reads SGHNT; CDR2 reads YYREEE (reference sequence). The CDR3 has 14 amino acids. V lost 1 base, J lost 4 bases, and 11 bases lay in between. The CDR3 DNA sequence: TGTGCCAGCAGCTTGATCAGGGGCGGCACTGAAGCTTTCTTT. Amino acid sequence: CASSLIRGGTEAFF.

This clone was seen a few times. The CDR3 sequence: CASRPGQNYEQYF. The CDR3 nucleotides read TGTGCCAGCAGGCCGGGACAGAACTACGAGCAGTACTTC. V and J are TRBV6-5 and TRBJ2-7; 7 bases agree with TRBD1. This CDR3 spans 13 amino acids. With 6 bases clipped from V and 3 bases from J, the junction kept 5 bases outside the gene matches. Germline V gene sequence: CDR1 MNHEY, CDR2 SVGAGI.

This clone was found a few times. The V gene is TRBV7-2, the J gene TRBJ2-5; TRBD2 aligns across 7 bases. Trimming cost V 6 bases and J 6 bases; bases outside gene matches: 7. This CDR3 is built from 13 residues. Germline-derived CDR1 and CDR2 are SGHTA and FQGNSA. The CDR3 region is CASSQGLVQTQYF. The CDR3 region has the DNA TGTGCCAGCAGTCAAGGACTAGTCCAGACCCAGTACTTC.

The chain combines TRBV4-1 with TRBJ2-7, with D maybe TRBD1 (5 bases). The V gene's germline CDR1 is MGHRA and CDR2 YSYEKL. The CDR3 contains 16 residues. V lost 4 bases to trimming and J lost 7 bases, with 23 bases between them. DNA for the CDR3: TGCGCCAGCAGCCCAGTAGGGGTCCCTCCTTATATAGAGCAGTACTTC. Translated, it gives CASSPVGVPPYIEQYF.

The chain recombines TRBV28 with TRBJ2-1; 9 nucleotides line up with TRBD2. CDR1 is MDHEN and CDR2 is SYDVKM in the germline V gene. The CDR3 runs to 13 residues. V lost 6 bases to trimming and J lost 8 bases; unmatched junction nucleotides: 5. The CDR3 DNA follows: TGTGCCAGCAGGTTAGCGGGGGTCGATGAGCAGTTCTTC. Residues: CASRLAGVDEQFF.

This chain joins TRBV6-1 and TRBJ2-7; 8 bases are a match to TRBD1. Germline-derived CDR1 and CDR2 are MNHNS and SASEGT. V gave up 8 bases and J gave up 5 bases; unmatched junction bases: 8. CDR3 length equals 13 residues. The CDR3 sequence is CASDEGQVHEQYF. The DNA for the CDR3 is TGTGCCAGCGACGAGGGACAGGTCCACGAGCAGTACTTC.

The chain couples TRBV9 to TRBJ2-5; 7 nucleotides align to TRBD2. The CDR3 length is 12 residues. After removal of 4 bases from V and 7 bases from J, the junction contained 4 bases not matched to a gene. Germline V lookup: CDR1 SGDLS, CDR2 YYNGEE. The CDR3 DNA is TGTGCCAGCAGCACCTGGGGGGGGACCCAGTACTTC. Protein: CASSTWGGTQYF.

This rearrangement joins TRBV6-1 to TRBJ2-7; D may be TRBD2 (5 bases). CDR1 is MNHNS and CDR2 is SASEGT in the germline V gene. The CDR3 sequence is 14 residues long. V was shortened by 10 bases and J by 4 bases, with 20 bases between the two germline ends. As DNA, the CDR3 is TGTGCCATCCGGGGTCGGACTGAAACTTACGAGCAGTACTTC. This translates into CAIRGRTETYEQYF.

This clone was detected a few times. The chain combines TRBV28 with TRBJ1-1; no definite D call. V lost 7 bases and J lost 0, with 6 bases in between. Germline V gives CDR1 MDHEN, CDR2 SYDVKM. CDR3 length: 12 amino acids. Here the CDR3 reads CASTGVNTEAFF. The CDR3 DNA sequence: TGTGCCAGCACCGGGGTGAACACTGAAGCTTTCTTT. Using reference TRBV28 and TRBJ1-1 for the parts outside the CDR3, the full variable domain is DVKVTQSSRYLVKRTGEKVFLECVQDMDHENMFWYRQDPGLGLRLIYFSYDVKMKEKGDIPEGYSVSREKKERFSLILESASTNQTSMYLCASTGVNTEAFFGQGTRLTVV.

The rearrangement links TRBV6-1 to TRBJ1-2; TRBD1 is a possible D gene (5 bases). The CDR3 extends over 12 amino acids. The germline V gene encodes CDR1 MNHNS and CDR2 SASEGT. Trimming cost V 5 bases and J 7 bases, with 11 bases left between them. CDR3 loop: CASSLGASGYTF. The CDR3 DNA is TGTGCCAGCAGTCTAGGGGCCAGTGGCTACACCTTC.

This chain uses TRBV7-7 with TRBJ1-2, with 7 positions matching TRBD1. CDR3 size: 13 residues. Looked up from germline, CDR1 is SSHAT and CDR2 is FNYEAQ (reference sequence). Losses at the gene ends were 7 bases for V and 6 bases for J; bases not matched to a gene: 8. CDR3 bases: TGTGCCAGCACCTCCAGACAGGGTAATGGCTACACCTTC. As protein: CASTSRQGNGYTF.

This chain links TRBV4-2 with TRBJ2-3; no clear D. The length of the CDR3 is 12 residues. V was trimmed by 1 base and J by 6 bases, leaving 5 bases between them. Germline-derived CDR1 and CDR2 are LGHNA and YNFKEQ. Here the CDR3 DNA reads TGTGCCAGCAGCCAAGGTCTCGATACGCAGTATTTT. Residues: CASSQGLDTQYF.

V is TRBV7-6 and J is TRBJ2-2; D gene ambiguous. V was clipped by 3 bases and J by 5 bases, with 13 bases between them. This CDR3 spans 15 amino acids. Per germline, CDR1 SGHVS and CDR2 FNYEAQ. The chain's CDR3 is CASSLKAVGTGELFF. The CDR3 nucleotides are TGTGCCAGCAGCTTGAAGGCGGTTGGGACCGGGGAGCTGTTTTTT.